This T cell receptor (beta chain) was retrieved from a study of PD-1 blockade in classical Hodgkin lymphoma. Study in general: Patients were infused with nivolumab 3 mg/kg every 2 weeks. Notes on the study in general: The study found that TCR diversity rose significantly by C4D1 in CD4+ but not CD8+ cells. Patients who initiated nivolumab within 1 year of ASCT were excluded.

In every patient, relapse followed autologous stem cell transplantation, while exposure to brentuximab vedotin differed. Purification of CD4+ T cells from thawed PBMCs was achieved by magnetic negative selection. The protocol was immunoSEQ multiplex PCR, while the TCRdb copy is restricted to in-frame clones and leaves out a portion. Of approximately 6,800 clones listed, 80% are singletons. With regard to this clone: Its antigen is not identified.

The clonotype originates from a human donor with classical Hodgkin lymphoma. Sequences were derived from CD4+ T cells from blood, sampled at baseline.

CDR3 protein: CASSLEGGNQPQHF. The DNA of the CDR3 is TGTGCCAGCAGCTTAGAAGGAGGCAATCAGCCCCAGCATTTT. V usage is TRBV7-9 and J usage is TRBJ1-5; D not resolved. Trimming left V 1 base short and J 2 bases short, with 6 bases between. The germline V gene has CDR1 SEHNR and CDR2 FQNEAQ (reference sequence). The CDR3 length is 14 residues.